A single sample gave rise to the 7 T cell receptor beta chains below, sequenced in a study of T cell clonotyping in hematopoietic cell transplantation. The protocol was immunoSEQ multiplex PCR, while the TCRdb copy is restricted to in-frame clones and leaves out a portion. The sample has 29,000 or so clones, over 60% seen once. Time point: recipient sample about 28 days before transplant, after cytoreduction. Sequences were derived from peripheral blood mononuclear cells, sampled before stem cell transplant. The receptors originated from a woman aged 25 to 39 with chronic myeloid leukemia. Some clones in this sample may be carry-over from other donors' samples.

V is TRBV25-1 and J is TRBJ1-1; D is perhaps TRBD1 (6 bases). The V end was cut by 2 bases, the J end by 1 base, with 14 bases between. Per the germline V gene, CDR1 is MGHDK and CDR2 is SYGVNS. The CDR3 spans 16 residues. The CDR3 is CASSEAGAGTNTEAFF. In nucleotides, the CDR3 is TGTGCCAGCAGTGAAGCGGGGGCTGGAACGAACACTGAAGCTTTCTTT.

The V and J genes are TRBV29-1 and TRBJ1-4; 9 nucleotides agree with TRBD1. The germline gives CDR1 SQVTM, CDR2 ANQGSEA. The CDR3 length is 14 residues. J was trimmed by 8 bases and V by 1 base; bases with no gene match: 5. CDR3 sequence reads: CSVEGTGAEEKLFF. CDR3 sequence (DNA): TGCAGCGTTGAAGGGACAGGGGCGGAGGAAAAACTGTTTTTT.

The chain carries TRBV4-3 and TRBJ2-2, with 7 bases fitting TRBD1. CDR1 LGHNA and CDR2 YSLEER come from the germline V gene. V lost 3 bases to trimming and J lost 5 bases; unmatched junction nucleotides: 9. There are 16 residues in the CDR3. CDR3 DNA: TGCGCCAGCAGCCACCGATACAGGGGTCGGACCGGGGAGCTGTTTTTT. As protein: CASSHRYRGRTGELFF.

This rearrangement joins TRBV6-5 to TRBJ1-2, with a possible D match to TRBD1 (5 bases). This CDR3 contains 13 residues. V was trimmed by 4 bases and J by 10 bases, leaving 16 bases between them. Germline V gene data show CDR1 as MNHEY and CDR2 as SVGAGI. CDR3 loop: CASSSPVGTDYTF. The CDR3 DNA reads TGTGCCAGCAGTTCGCCCGTAGGGACGGACTACACCTTC.

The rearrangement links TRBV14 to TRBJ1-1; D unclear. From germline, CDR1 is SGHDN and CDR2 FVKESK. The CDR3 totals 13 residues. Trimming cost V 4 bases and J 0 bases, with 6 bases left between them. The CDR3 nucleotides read TGTGCCAGCAGCCTTGGACTGAACACTGAAGCTTTCTTT. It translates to CASSLGLNTEAFF.

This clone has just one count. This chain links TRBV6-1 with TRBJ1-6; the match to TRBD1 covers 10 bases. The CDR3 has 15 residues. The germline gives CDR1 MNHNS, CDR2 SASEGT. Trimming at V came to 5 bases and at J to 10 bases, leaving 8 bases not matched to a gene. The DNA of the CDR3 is TGTGCCAGCAGTAGCTTCGGGACAGGGGAATCACCCCTCCACTTT. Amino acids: CASSSFGTGESPLHF.

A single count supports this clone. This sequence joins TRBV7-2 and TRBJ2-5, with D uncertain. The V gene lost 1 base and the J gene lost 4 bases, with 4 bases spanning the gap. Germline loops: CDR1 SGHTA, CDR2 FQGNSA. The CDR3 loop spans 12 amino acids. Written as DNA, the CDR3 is TGTGCCAGCAGCTTAGATCGAGAGACCCAGTACTTC. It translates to CASSLDRETQYF.